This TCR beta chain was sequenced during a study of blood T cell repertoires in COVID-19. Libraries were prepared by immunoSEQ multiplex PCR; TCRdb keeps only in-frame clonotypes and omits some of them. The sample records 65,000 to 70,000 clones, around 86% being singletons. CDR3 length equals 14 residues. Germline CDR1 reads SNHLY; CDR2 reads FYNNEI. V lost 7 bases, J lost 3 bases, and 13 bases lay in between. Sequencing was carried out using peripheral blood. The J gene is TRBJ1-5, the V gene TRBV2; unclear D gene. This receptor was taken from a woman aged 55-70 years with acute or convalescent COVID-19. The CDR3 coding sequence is TGTGCCAGCAATAACGGGTATGACAATCAGCCCCAGCATTTT. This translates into CASNNGYDNQPQHF.